This T cell receptor (beta chain) was captured in a study of cytomegalovirus exposure and HLA in healthy donors. This clone appeared once. The PCR had 60 Vbeta and 13 Jbeta primers. TCRdb's copy holds only in-frame clones and misses some; the assay was immunoSEQ multiplex PCR. The data hold around 150,000 clones, with around 79% observed a single time. CDR3 length: 13 amino acids. Trimming removed 2 bases from V and 4 bases from J, with 8 bases in between. Germline V gene lookup returns CDR1 SGDLS and CDR2 YYNGEE. Sequenced sample: PBMCs. The sequence derives from a human donor in good health. This chain joins TRBV9 and TRBJ2-3; D might be TRBD2 (6 bases). The CDR3 protein is CASSVGGADTQYF. The CDR3 DNA sequence: TGTGCCAGCAGCGTGGGGGGTGCAGATACGCAGTATTTT.